A selection of T cell receptor beta chains follows, all from one sample in a study of CD8+ T cells in alopecia areata. Assay: immunoSEQ multiplex PCR; the TCRdb copy retains only in-frame clones and omits some. The sample holds 100,000 to 150,000 clones, around 50% seen once. Sequencing was performed on NKG2D-low CD8+ T cells sorted from blood. The origin of the receptors is a human donor with alopecia areata. The CDR3 runs from the conserved cysteine through the conserved F or W. D genes are given only for firm matches. Some rows mark clone size as missing; the rest say once, few, many or name a class of expanded clone.

abundance: NA
j_gene: TRBJ2-5
v_gene: TRBV25-1
d_gene: NA
CDR3nt: TGTGCCAGCAGTAAAGAGACCCAGTACTTC
CDR3aa: CASSKETQYF

abundance: NA
j_gene: TRBJ2-7
v_gene: TRBV5-6
d_gene: NA
CDR3nt: TGTGCCAGCAGCCCGGGGACAATTAGCTACGAGCAGTACTTC
CDR3aa: CASSPGTISYEQYF

abundance: NA
j_gene: TRBJ2-7
v_gene: TRBV18
d_gene: NA
CDR3nt: TGTGCCAGCTCACTAGAGTTGCCCTACGAGCAGTACTTC
CDR3aa: CASSLELPYEQYF

abundance: NA
j_gene: TRBJ2-1
v_gene: TRBV15
d_gene: TRBD1
CDR3nt: TGTGCCACCAGCAAATGGACAGGCGATGAGCAGTTCTTC
CDR3aa: CATSKWTGDEQFF

abundance: NA
j_gene: TRBJ2-7
v_gene: TRBV28
d_gene: TRBD2
CDR3nt: TGTGCCTCGGGGGGGGAGCAGTACTTC
CDR3aa: CASGGEQYF

abundance: NA
j_gene: TRBJ2-3
v_gene: TRBV29-1
d_gene: TRBD1
CDR3nt: TGCAGCGTTGAAGACGGGACAGGGACAGATACGCAGTATTTT
CDR3aa: CSVEDGTGTDTQYF

abundance: NA
j_gene: TRBJ2-1
v_gene: TRBV2
d_gene: TRBD2
CDR3nt: TGTGCCAGCAGTGATTATAGCGGGGGGTACAATGAGCAGTTCTTC
CDR3aa: CASSDYSGGYNEQFF

abundance: NA
j_gene: TRBJ2-4
v_gene: TRBV29-1
d_gene: NA
CDR3nt: TGCAGCGTTGAGTACCAGGGCATTCAGTACTTC
CDR3aa: CSVEYQGIQYF

abundance: NA
j_gene: TRBJ2-7
v_gene: TRBV2
d_gene: TRBD1
CDR3nt: TGTGCCACCCTCACAGGGGGCAACAACGAGCAGTACTTC
CDR3aa: CATLTGGNNEQYF

abundance: once
j_gene: TRBJ1-5
v_gene: TRBV2
d_gene: TRBD1
CDR3nt: TGTGCCAGCCGCCCGGGACAGGGGGATCAGCCCCAGCATTTT
CDR3aa: CASRPGQGDQPQHF

abundance: few
j_gene: TRBJ1-5
v_gene: TRBV7-9
d_gene: NA
CDR3nt: TGTGCCAGCAGCTTAGGGGGTGGGCCCCAGCATTTT
CDR3aa: CASSLGGGPQHF

abundance: NA
j_gene: TRBJ1-2
v_gene: TRBV29-1
d_gene: NA
CDR3nt: TGCAGCGTTGAAGAGGACACCTATAACTATGGCTACACCTTC
CDR3aa: CSVEEDTYNYGYTF

abundance: few
j_gene: TRBJ1-4
v_gene: TRBV7-9
d_gene: NA
CDR3nt: TGTGCCAGCAGCTTAGGAACGGCAGCCCGAGAAAAACTGTTTTTT
CDR3aa: CASSLGTAAREKLFF

abundance: NA
j_gene: TRBJ2-2
v_gene: TRBV29-1
d_gene: NA
CDR3nt: TGCAGCGTTGATCAGGGATCGAACACCGGGGAGCTGTTTTTT
CDR3aa: CSVDQGSNTGELFF

abundance: NA
j_gene: TRBJ2-7
v_gene: TRBV27
d_gene: TRBD1
CDR3nt: TGTGCCAGCAGTGCAAACAGGGGCCCCTACGAGCAGTACTTC
CDR3aa: CASSANRGPYEQYF

abundance: NA
j_gene: TRBJ2-7
v_gene: TRBV9
d_gene: NA
CDR3nt: TGTGCCAGCAGGGAGGGTCGACAGAGCTCCTACGAGCAGTACTTC
CDR3aa: CASREGRQSSYEQYF

abundance: few
j_gene: TRBJ1-3
v_gene: TRBV4-1
d_gene: TRBD1
CDR3nt: TGCGCCAGCAGCCAAGCGAGGTCAGGGGGCGCGGAGGGAAACACCATATATTTT
CDR3aa: CASSQARSGGAEGNTIYF

abundance: NA
j_gene: TRBJ2-5
v_gene: TRBV2
d_gene: NA
CDR3nt: TGTGCCATCACGCCTCAGGGGGGACAAGAGACCCAGTACTTC
CDR3aa: CAITPQGGQETQYF

abundance: NA
j_gene: TRBJ1-5
v_gene: TRBV5-6
d_gene: TRBD1
CDR3nt: TGTGCCAGCAGCCTCGGGACAGTTAGCAATCAGCCCCAGCATTTT
CDR3aa: CASSLGTVSNQPQHF

abundance: NA
j_gene: TRBJ1-4
v_gene: TRBV30
d_gene: TRBD1
CDR3nt: TGTGCCTGGAGTGAGGGGACAGGGAGAAGTGAACTGTTTTTT
CDR3aa: CAWSEGTGRSELFF